This TCR beta chain was identified in a study of human T cells and chemical hapten exposure. One entry per CDR3 protein results from TCRdb running MiXCR on the 5' RACE reads. Counted here are roughly 82,000 distinct CDR3 sequences, approximately 15% occurring once; the ten biggest clones make up 6.8%. This CDR3 is 14 amino acids long. J lost 2 bases, V lost 6 bases, and 4 bases had no gene match. Germline loops: CDR1 SEHNR, CDR2 FQNEAQ (reference sequence). Total RNA extraction was carried out from unfractionated whole blood. This clonotype has a count of ten or more. The V and J genes are TRBV7-9 and TRBJ2-7; 10 nucleotides match TRBD1. The receptor was derived from a female donor in good health. The CDR3 is CASSTGQGTYEQYF. Written as DNA, the CDR3 is TGTGCCAGCAGTACGGGACAGGGGACCTACGAGCAGTACTTC.